The entry below describes one T cell receptor beta chain. The antigen is undetermined. This entry belongs to a study of shared clonotypes between healthy human individuals. This CDR3 has 12 residues. Trimming took 8 bases from V and 6 from J, leaving 14 bases between them. Per germline, CDR1 MNHNY and CDR2 SVGAGI (reference sequence). Each subset's genomic DNA was split evenly across several immunoSEQ plates. The repertoire was sequenced with immunoSEQ multiplex PCR; TCRdb's copy has only in-frame clones and lacks some. In the table there are 2,500,000 or so clones, around 93% of which are singletons. Broader study findings: Depth was large, yet rarefaction showed that sorted-subset sequencing was incomplete. Estimated richness was generally greater in naive than memory subsets.

What was sequenced was naive CD4+ T cells from PBMCs. The subset is: CD45RA+ positively selected. V gene TRBV6-6 combines with J gene TRBJ2-7; TRBD2 might be the D (5 bases). The receptor was derived from a man between 18 and 35 years old in good health. Some clones in this sample may be carry-over from other donors' samples. DNA of the CDR3: TGTGCCAGCTTAAGTCCGAGCGGCGAGCAGTACTTC. Translating gives CASLSPSGEQYF.